The 18 T cell receptor beta chains below were found in one sample sequenced in a study of cytomegalovirus exposure and HLA in healthy donors. Profiled with immunoSEQ multiplex PCR; TCRdb holds only in-frame clones, not every one. The sample includes about 88,000 clones, 84% of them seen just once. Material for sequencing was PBMCs. The receptors originated from a woman between 18 and 30 years old in good health and CMV-seropositive.

V gene TRBV27 combines with J gene TRBJ1-1; TRBD1 aligns across 11 bases. The trim removed 4 bases at V and 7 bases at J, leaving 8 bases unmatched. Germline CDR1 is MNHEY and CDR2 is SMNVEV (reference sequence). CDR3 size: 15 residues. The CDR3 DNA follows: TGTGCCAGCAGTTCCGCGGGACAGGGGGAAGGTGAAGCTTTCTTT. Translation: CASSSAGQGEGEAFF.

The V call is TRBV28, the J call TRBJ1-1; no clear D. CDR3 size: 12 residues. Germline lookup yields CDR1 MDHEN and CDR2 SYDVKM. The germline V and J ends were trimmed by 4 bases and 6 bases, with 9 bases remaining between them. The CDR3 region has the DNA TGTGCCAGCAGTTCGACACACTCTGAAGCTTTCTTT. This codes for CASSSTHSEAFF.

The chain combines TRBV7-8 with TRBJ1-4; D may be TRBD1 (5 bases). The CDR3 has 13 residues. Trimming shortened V by 0 bases and J by 6 bases, and 5 bases separated the two germline ends. Per germline, CDR1 SGHVS and CDR2 FQNEAQ. CDR3 coding DNA: TGTGCCAGCAGCTTAGCAGGGGATGAAAAACTGTTTTTT. The encoded protein is CASSLAGDEKLFF.

The chain carries TRBV7-8 and TRBJ1-2; weak D call: TRBD1 (6 bases). Trimming left V 1 base short and J 8 bases short, with 8 bases between. The germline V gene encodes CDR1 SGHVS and CDR2 FQNEAQ. The CDR3 length is 12 residues. CDR3 DNA: TGTGCCAGCAGCTTAGGCGGGGGCGGCTACACCTTC. Translated, it gives CASSLGGGGYTF.

This sequence joins TRBV5-6 and TRBJ2-4, with TRBD2 matching 9 bases. The V and J ends lost 0 bases and 8 bases, in that order; junction bases with no gene match: 3. The germline gives CDR1 SGHDT, CDR2 YYEEEE. This CDR3 region has 14 residues. The CDR3, as DNA: TGTGCCAGCAGCTTGGAACAGCGGGGGGACATTCAGTACTTC. Its translation is CASSLEQRGDIQYF.

The genes are TRBV11-1 and TRBJ1-2, with TRBD1 as a possible D gene (5 bases). V was clipped by 4 bases and J by 2 bases, with 8 bases between them. Germline V gives CDR1 SGHAT, CDR2 FQDESV (reference sequence). The CDR3 runs 13 residues. This CDR3 is CASSSRGNYGYTF. In nucleotides, the CDR3 is TGTGCCAGCAGCTCCCGGGGGAACTATGGCTACACCTTC.

The gene calls are TRBV7-2 and TRBJ1-5; TRBD1 is a possible D gene (5 bases). Germline loops: CDR1 SGHTA, CDR2 FQGNSA. The ends were cut back, 5 bases at V and 1 base at J, with 15 bases in the middle. The CDR3 contains 16 residues. CDR3 coding DNA: TGTGCCAGCAGCCCCTTGGGAGGGGTGAGCAATCAGCCCCAGCATTTT. Its translation is CASSPLGGVSNQPQHF. The entire variable domain, with the rest obtained from reference TRBV7-2 and TRBJ1-5, is as follows: GAGVSQSPSNKVTEKGKDVELRCDPISGHTALYWYRQSLGQGLEFLIYFQGNSAPDKSGLPSDRFSAERTGGSVSTLTIQRTQQEDSAVYLCASSPLGGVSNQPQHFGDGTRLSIL.

The chain couples TRBV5-1 to TRBJ1-1, with 9 bases fitting TRBD1. The CDR3 runs to 16 residues. Germline lookup yields CDR1 SGHRS and CDR2 YFSETQ. The trim removed 4 bases at V and 7 bases at J, leaving 14 bases unmatched. The CDR3: CASSLWQGQGLIEAFF. The CDR3 DNA is TGCGCCAGCAGCCTGTGGCAGGGACAGGGCTTGATTGAAGCTTTCTTT.

This chain uses TRBV6-1 with TRBJ1-2; D not resolved. The CDR3 has 12 residues. Per germline, CDR1 MNHNS and CDR2 SASEGT. V was pared by 10 bases and J by 4 bases, with 13 bases between. CDR3 loop: CAIRTAGYGYTF. CDR3 nucleotide sequence: TGTGCCATCCGGACGGCGGGCTATGGCTACACCTTC.

The rearrangement links TRBV6-1 to TRBJ2-5, with D tentatively TRBD2 (7 bases). The germline V gene encodes CDR1 MNHNS and CDR2 SASEGT. The CDR3 covers 14 residues. The V end was cut by 10 bases, the J end by 2 bases, with 17 bases between. The CDR3 here is CATGEGRGQETQYF. The CDR3 region has the DNA TGTGCCACCGGCGAGGGGAGGGGGCAAGAGACCCAGTACTTC.

The V call is TRBV6-6, the J call TRBJ1-5, with 11 bases lining up with TRBD1. There are 15 residues in the CDR3. J lost 2 bases, V lost 6 bases, and 3 bases had no gene match. Germline CDR1 is MNHNY and CDR2 is SVGAGI (reference sequence). DNA for the CDR3: TGTGCCAGCAGGCCGGGACAGGGGGGCAATCAGCCCCAGCATTTT. It translates to CASRPGQGGNQPQHF.

The chain links TRBV28 to TRBJ2-7; 10 nucleotides align to TRBD1. Germline values: CDR1 MDHEN, CDR2 SYDVKM. The length of the CDR3 is 14 residues. J lost 4 bases, V lost 3 bases, and 3 bases had no gene match. The CDR3 nucleotides read TGTGCCAGCAGTTTGACAGGGGGCCCGTACGAGCAGTACTTC. Translation gives CASSLTGGPYEQYF. Full variable domain (outside the CDR3, taken from reference TRBV28 and TRBJ2-7): DVKVTQSSRYLVKRTGEKVFLECVQDMDHENMFWYRQDPGLGLRLIYFSYDVKMKEKGDIPEGYSVSREKKERFSLILESASTNQTSMYLCASSLTGGPYEQYFGPGTRLTVT.

The chain combines TRBV5-1 with TRBJ2-6; possibly TRBD2 for D (6 bases). This CDR3 comprises 16 residues. Germline V lookup: CDR1 SGHRS, CDR2 YFSETQ. Trimming took 4 bases from V and 0 from J, leaving 11 bases between them. CDR3 nucleotide sequence: TGCGCCAGCAGCGAGGGACTTTTCTCTGGGGCCAACGTCCTGACTTTC. Amino acids: CASSEGLFSGANVLTF.

This clone was observed a handful of times. The chain uses TRBV6-5 and TRBJ1-6, with D maybe TRBD1 (5 bases). This CDR3 contains 14 residues. Trimming left V 2 bases short and J 7 bases short, with 9 bases between. The germline V gene encodes CDR1 MNHEY and CDR2 SVGAGI. The CDR3 loop reads CASSYPGLNSPLHF. In nucleotides, the CDR3 is TGTGCCAGCAGTTACCCGGGACTCAATTCACCCCTCCACTTT.

The chain has TRBV11-2 and TRBJ1-3; D unresolved. V lost 4 bases and J 0 bases, leaving 7 bases between the germline ends. The CDR3 length is 14 residues. Germline V gene lookup returns CDR1 SGHAT and CDR2 FQNNGV. This CDR3 is CASSSRGSGNTIYF. CDR3 DNA: TGTGCCAGCAGCTCCCGGGGCTCTGGAAACACCATATATTTT.

The chain links TRBV30 to TRBJ2-1; 8 bases are shared with TRBD1. Germline CDR1 GTSNPN, CDR2 SVGIG (reference sequence). This CDR3 contains 15 residues. V was clipped by 1 base and J by 6 bases; unmatched bases: 8. The CDR3 loop reads CAWSAYRGEVNEQFF. CDR3 DNA: TGTGCCTGGAGTGCTTACAGGGGGGAGGTCAATGAGCAGTTCTTC.

This chain connects TRBV7-2 to TRBJ2-1; tentative D call: TRBD1 (8 bases). Germline-derived CDR1 and CDR2 are SGHTA and FQGNSA. V shed 6 bases and J shed 9 bases, with 18 bases lying between them. The CDR3 is 14 amino acids. The CDR3 DNA reads as TGTGCCAGCAGGAGCGGGGCCAGGGGGCTTGAGCAGTTCTTC. Amino acids: CASRSGARGLEQFF.

This sequence joins TRBV5-8 and TRBJ2-7, with D perhaps matching TRBD2 (6 bases). The CDR3 runs to 14 residues. CDR1 and CDR2 from the germline V gene are SGHTS and YDEGEE. V was shortened by 6 bases and J by 1 base, with 14 bases between the two germline ends. This chain's CDR3 is CASTLGGRSYEQYF. CDR3 bases: TGTGCCAGCACCCTGGGGGGTAGGTCCTACGAGCAGTACTTC.